This entry lists 5 T cell receptor beta chains sequenced from one sample in a study of T cell responses to AZD1222 COVID-19 vaccine. Using immunoSEQ multiplex PCR, the repertoire was profiled, and TCRdb retains in-frame clones only, with some absent. Of about 110,000 clones in the sample, around 90% were seen once. Sequencing was performed on peripheral blood, taken on day 0 of MenACWY control vaccination. These receptor sequences come from an adult in good health.

The chain uses TRBV5-6 and TRBJ1-1; perhaps TRBD1 as D (6 bases). Trimming cost V 2 bases and J 0 bases, with 11 bases left between them. Per germline, CDR1 SGHDT and CDR2 YYEEEE. This CDR3 contains 15 residues. CDR3 DNA: TGTGCCAGCAGCTTAACAGGGCTAATGAACACTGAAGCTTTCTTT. Translated, it gives CASSLTGLMNTEAFF.

This rearrangement joins TRBV7-3 to TRBJ2-3; 9 bases align to TRBD1. This CDR3 comprises 15 residues. Germline values: CDR1 SGHTA, CDR2 FQGTGA. Trimming took 5 bases from V and 2 from J; bases not matched to a gene: 5. Here the CDR3 DNA reads TGTGCCAGCAGCATCGGGACAGGGTACACAGATACGCAGTATTTT. Its protein is CASSIGTGYTDTQYF.

In DNA, the CDR3 is TGCGCCAGCAGCCCTGGCCACAGGGATAGGAGTGAAAAACTGTTTTTT. Translation gives CASSPGHRDRSEKLFF. V and J are TRBV4-3 and TRBJ1-4, with D tentatively TRBD1 (6 bases). The CDR3 covers 16 residues. The germline gives CDR1 LGHNA, CDR2 YSLEER. V was shortened by 4 bases and J by 7 bases, with 19 bases between the two germline ends.

This chain joins TRBV5-5 and TRBJ2-7; TRBD1 agrees at 7 bases. The CDR3 length is 16 residues. The V segment lost 3 bases and the J segment 1 base; nucleotides outside the gene matches: 10. Germline V gives CDR1 SGHKS, CDR2 YYEKEE (reference sequence). The DNA of the CDR3 is TGTGCCAGCAGCTCACGCCCCGGACAGGATTCCTACGAGCAGTACTTC. It encodes CASSSRPGQDSYEQYF. The full variable domain, rest sourced from reference TRBV5-5 and TRBJ2-7, is DAGVTQSPTHLIKTRGQQVTLRCSPISGHKSVSWYQQVLGQGPQFIFQYYEKEERGRGNFPDRFSARQFPNYSSELNVNALLLGDSALYLCASSSRPGQDSYEQYFGPGTRLTVT.

The chain recombines TRBV27 with TRBJ1-4, with D perhaps TRBD1 (5 bases). The CDR3 consists of 13 residues. Germline CDR1 MNHEY, CDR2 SMNVEV (reference sequence). With 2 bases removed from V and 8 bases from J, the gap between germline ends came to 9 bases. CDR3 DNA sequence: TGTGCCAGCAGTTTAAACAGGAGGGAAAAACTGTTTTTT. Translating it yields CASSLNRREKLFF.